This entry describes one T cell receptor (beta chain). Per germline, CDR1 MGHRA and CDR2 YSYEKL. There are 14 residues in the CDR3. V was clipped by 2 bases and J by 1 base, with 8 bases between them. The entry originates in a study of blood T cell repertoires in COVID-19. Study-level information: The United States, Italy and Spain were the sources of the acute and convalescent COVID-19 samples.

As handled by the study authors: Reference gene primer amplification in the assay estimated nucleated cell counts. This table comes from immunoSEQ multiplex PCR, and its TCRdb copy is limited to in-frame clones, with some not included. V, J and clone size are those of that table, while D and trimming were read from the DNA. Of some 460,000 clones in the sample, about 89% are singletons; the top ten hold over 4%. The sequenced sample was peripheral blood. The TCR sequence derives from a woman in her twenties or thirties with acute or convalescent COVID-19. This chain joins TRBV4-1 and TRBJ1-1; D ambiguous. The CDR3 is CASSQTDTNTEAFF. In DNA, the CDR3 is TGCGCCAGCAGCCAAACAGACACGAACACTGAAGCTTTCTTT.